This T cell receptor (beta chain) was obtained from a study of blood T cell repertoires in COVID-19. On the study more broadly: The analysed material was cDNA or gDNA that came from T cells, B-cell-depleted T cells, or PBMCs.

The protocol was immunoSEQ multiplex PCR, while the TCRdb copy is restricted to in-frame clones and leaves out a portion. The sample records 45,000 to 55,000 clones, about four fifths being singletons. This CDR3 has 14 residues. Germline V gene lookup returns CDR1 LGHDT and CDR2 YNNKEL (reference sequence). Trimming took 4 bases from V and 6 from J, leaving 15 bases between them. This TCR was recovered from a man older than 75 with COVID-19, enrolled during active disease. The chain joins TRBV3-1 (or the pseudogene TRBV3-2) to TRBJ1-1; D is uncertain. Source material: peripheral blood. The CDR3 DNA is TGTGCCAGCAGCCCCCGACAAAGCTGGGCTGAAGCTTTCTTT. Translating it yields CASSPRQSWAEAFF.